This T cell receptor beta chain derives from a study of cytotoxic CD8 clonotypes in ibrutinib-treated CLL. Whole-study findings and limits: Sustained-remission and progressing patients had different sampling times. At progression, clonality fell back toward baseline after rising at ibrutinib response.

As for this clone: Its specificity is not known.

Using immunoSEQ multiplex PCR, the repertoire was profiled, and TCRdb retains in-frame clones only, with some absent. The sample consists of some 130,000 clones, around 85% of them appearing once. Approximately 2.2 micrograms of genomic DNA from cryopreserved PBMCs went into TCR beta libraries. This CDR3 is 17 amino acids long. Looked up from germline, CDR1 is KGHSH and CDR2 is LQKENI. With 2 bases clipped from V and 0 bases from J, the junction kept 7 bases outside the gene matches. The starting material was PBMCs, obtained after 24 months of ibrutinib treatment. The receptor comes from a human donor with chronic lymphocytic leukemia. J is TRBJ2-7 and V is TRBV18; 10 bases map to TRBD2. CDR3 protein: CASSPKVAGGLSYEQYF. CDR3 sequence (DNA): TGTGCCAGCTCACCAAAGGTAGCGGGAGGCCTCTCCTACGAGCAGTACTTC.